The 23 T cell receptor beta chains reported below all come from one sample, sequenced in a study of T cell responses to AZD1222 COVID-19 vaccine. Libraries were prepared by immunoSEQ multiplex PCR; TCRdb keeps only in-frame clonotypes and omits some of them. The sample consists of 140,000 to 150,000 clones, roughly nine tenths of them appearing once. The specimen was peripheral blood, collected 28 days after the second AZD1222 dose. All receptors come from an adult who received the AZD1222 COVID-19 vaccine.

On this clone: Given a much more abundant clone one base away, this may be a read error. This chain links TRBV19 with TRBJ2-1, with D possibly called TRBD1 or TRBD2 (5 bases each). CDR3 length: 13 residues. Looked up from germline, CDR1 is LNHDA and CDR2 is SQIVND (reference sequence). Trimming removed 3 bases at V and 5 bases at J, with 8 bases between. Written as DNA, the CDR3 is TGTGCCAGTAGTATCGAGGGGAACAATGAGCAGTTCTTC. This gives the protein CASSIEGNNEQFF.

The chain is built from TRBV5-8 and TRBJ2-2, with D perhaps being TRBD1 or TRBD2 (6 bases each). V was cut by 1 base and J by 3 bases, with 13 bases left in between. Germline CDR1 is SGHTS and CDR2 is YDEGEE. This CDR3 spans 16 amino acids. CDR3 loop: CASSLSWGADTGELFF. CDR3 nucleotide sequence: TGTGCCAGCAGCTTGAGTTGGGGGGCGGACACCGGGGAGCTGTTTTTT.

The V and J genes are TRBV5-4 and TRBJ2-5; 11 bases match TRBD2. Germline CDR1 is SGHNT and CDR2 is YYREEE (reference sequence). V lost 1 base and J lost 5; bases outside the gene matches: 7. The CDR3 runs to 16 residues. The CDR3 sequence is CASSLKTSGGVETQYF. The CDR3, as DNA: TGTGCCAGCAGCTTGAAAACTAGCGGGGGAGTGGAGACCCAGTACTTC.

The chain recombines TRBV5-1 with TRBJ2-5, with 7 bases that match TRBD1. Per the germline V gene, CDR1 is SGHRS and CDR2 is YFSETQ. After removal of 7 bases from V and 4 bases from J, the junction contained 4 bases not matched to a gene. This CDR3 has 12 amino acids. The CDR3 protein is CASGTARETQYF. The DNA of the CDR3 is TGCGCCAGCGGGACAGCTCGAGAGACCCAGTACTTC.

This chain uses TRBV5-1 with TRBJ2-2; the D is unclear. The CDR3 contains 14 residues. Germline-derived CDR1 and CDR2 are SGHRS and YFSETQ. Trimming removed 4 bases from V and 1 base from J, with 8 bases in between. Here the CDR3 reads CASSPSGNTGELFF. CDR3 in DNA: TGCGCCAGCAGCCCCTCGGGGAACACCGGGGAGCTGTTTTTT.

The chain carries TRBV4-2 and TRBJ1-6; 7 nucleotides agree with TRBD1. The J segment lost 5 bases and the V segment lost 2 bases, leaving 6 bases of the junction unmatched. CDR1 and CDR2 from the germline V gene are LGHNA and YNFKEQ. CDR3 length: 16 residues. In DNA, the CDR3 is TGTGCCAGCAGCCAATCGACAGGGAAGAATAATTCACCCCTCCACTTT. Protein: CASSQSTGKNNSPLHF.

The rearrangement uses TRBV5-1 and TRBJ2-3; D is unresolved. Per the germline V gene, CDR1 is SGHRS and CDR2 is YFSETQ. V was trimmed by 2 bases and J by 0 bases, leaving 7 bases between them. CDR3 size: 14 residues. The CDR3 reads CASSFGPSTDTQYF. The CDR3 DNA sequence: TGCGCCAGCAGCTTCGGACCTAGCACAGATACGCAGTATTTT. Drawing the rest from reference TRBV5-1 and TRBJ2-3, the complete variable domain is KAGVTQTPRYLIKTRGQQVTLSCSPISGHRSVSWYQQTPGQGLQFLFEYFSETQRNKGNFPGRFSGRQFSNSRSEMNVSTLELGDSALYLCASSFGPSTDTQYFGPGTRLTVL.

The DNA of the CDR3 is TGTGCCAGCAGTCGGATTTACAATGAGCAGTTCTTC. It is translated as CASSRIYNEQFF. The chain joins TRBV2 to TRBJ2-1; D not certain. V was trimmed by 5 bases and J by 4 bases, leaving 6 bases between them. The CDR3 has 12 residues. CDR1 SNHLY and CDR2 FYNNEI come from the germline V gene.

The chain combines TRBV11-3 with TRBJ2-6, with D unresolved. V was cut by 4 bases and J by 2 bases, with 21 bases left in between. This CDR3 contains 19 residues. Germline CDR1 and CDR2: SGHNT and YENEEA. CDR3 sequence reads: CASSSSWAHGRAGANVLTF. The CDR3 bases are TGTGCCAGCAGCTCATCTTGGGCCCACGGACGGGCTGGGGCCAACGTCCTGACTTTC.

This clone came up once. The CDR3 bases are TGTGCCAGCTGGGATTCTTTGGGCAATGAGCAGTTCTTC. It encodes CASWDSLGNEQFF. This chain joins TRBV25-1 and TRBJ2-1; D is ambiguous. CDR1 and CDR2 from the germline V gene are MGHDK and SYGVNS. The CDR3 is made up of 13 amino acids. Trimming cost V 8 bases and J 6 bases, with 14 bases left between them.

Concerning this clone itself: Mismatch with germline at one junction end may stem from a read error. The CDR3 DNA sequence: TGTGCCAGCAGTCCAGGGACAGACAAGACCTACGGGCAGTACTTC. Protein: CASSPGTDKTYGQYF. The genes are TRBV7-8 and TRBJ2-7, with 7 bases lining up with TRBD1. Germline-derived CDR1 and CDR2 are SGHVS and FQNEAQ. The CDR3 has 15 amino acids.

This clone has more than one count but fewer than ten. The chain combines TRBV5-1 with TRBJ2-1; 12 nucleotides align to TRBD2. Germline-derived CDR1 and CDR2 are SGHRS and YFSETQ. V lost 1 base and J lost 10; bases outside the gene matches: 6. The CDR3 extends over 15 amino acids. For the CDR3, the DNA is TGCGCCAGCAGCTTGACGGGACTAGCGGGCGAGGAGCAGTTCTTC. This gives the protein CASSLTGLAGEEQFF.

This chain joins TRBV2 and TRBJ2-1; 7 positions match TRBD2. The length of the CDR3 is 17 residues. Germline lookup yields CDR1 SNHLY and CDR2 FYNNEI. V lost 4 bases to trimming and J lost 7 bases; unmatched junction nucleotides: 16. The chain's CDR3 is CASSVARVEAGRNEQFF. CDR3 coding DNA: TGTGCCAGCAGTGTCGCGCGAGTCGAAGCGGGGCGGAATGAGCAGTTCTTC.

CDR3 in DNA: TGTGCCACCAGCAGAGATAGGGGGTGGGGCTACACCTTC. This codes for CATSRDRGWGYTF. The chain joins TRBV15 to TRBJ1-2; D is perhaps TRBD1 (6 bases). The CDR3 contains 13 residues. V lost 0 bases and J 8 bases, leaving 10 bases between the germline ends. CDR1 LNHNV and CDR2 YYDKDF come from the germline V gene (reference sequence).

The chain joins TRBV7-6 to TRBJ2-1; 10 bases are a match to TRBD2. The trim removed 0 bases at V and 7 bases at J, leaving 6 bases unmatched. Germline values: CDR1 SGHVS, CDR2 FNYEAQ. CDR3 length: 16 amino acids. This CDR3 reads CASSLARSGGVNEQFF. DNA of the CDR3: TGTGCCAGCAGCTTAGCTAGGAGCGGGGGGGTGAATGAGCAGTTCTTC.

This sequence joins TRBV19 and TRBJ1-2; D perhaps matches TRBD1 (6 bases). This CDR3 has 15 amino acids. The germline gives CDR1 LNHDA, CDR2 SQIVND (reference sequence). Trimming left V 5 bases short and J 3 bases short, with 16 bases between. This CDR3 is CASSRQVDSHYGYTF. Here the CDR3 DNA reads TGTGCCAGTAGTCGACAGGTTGACAGTCACTATGGCTACACCTTC.

V and J are TRBV27 and TRBJ1-1; maybe TRBD1 (6 bases). There are 12 residues in the CDR3. Germline-derived CDR1 and CDR2 are MNHEY and SMNVEV (reference sequence). V lost 5 bases, J lost 11 bases, and 15 bases lay in between. CDR3: CASSLGTGFAFF. CDR3 nucleotide sequence: TGTGCCAGCAGTCTGGGAACAGGGTTCGCTTTCTTT.

The chain uses TRBV7-2 and TRBJ1-2; TRBD1 is a possible D gene (5 bases). Per germline, CDR1 SGHTA and CDR2 FQGNSA. The CDR3 covers 15 residues. Trimming took 6 bases from V and 8 from J, leaving 22 bases between them. CDR3 residues: CASSRPGRGVDGYTF. The CDR3 DNA reads TGTGCCAGCAGTCGACCGGGACGCGGGGTAGACGGCTACACCTTC.

The genes are TRBV18 and TRBJ2-3; a weak D match, TRBD2 (6 bases). CDR3 length: 13 residues. Between the trimmed V and J ends, which lost 4 bases and 5 bases, there was a span of 10 bases. CDR1 KGHSH and CDR2 LQKENI come from the germline V gene. DNA for the CDR3: TGTGCCAGCTCACTTCGTAGCGGAGATACGCAGTATTTT. Translated: CASSLRSGDTQYF.

The J gene is TRBJ1-1, the V gene TRBV10-1; unclear D gene. Between the trimmed V and J ends, which lost 3 bases and 2 bases, there was a span of 22 bases. Germline-derived CDR1 and CDR2 are WNHNN and SYGVQD (reference sequence). CDR3 size: 18 residues. The CDR3 sequence: CASSDKVWLKTENTEAFF. Written as DNA, the CDR3 is TGCGCCAGCAGTGACAAGGTCTGGCTCAAAACGGAAAACACTGAAGCTTTCTTT.

The CDR3: CASSGLTGGQMETQYF. CDR3 nucleotides: TGTGCCAGCAGCGGACTAACAGGGGGTCAAATGGAGACCCAGTACTTC. The V gene is TRBV9, the J gene TRBJ2-5; 8 nucleotides line up with TRBD1. Trimming took 3 bases from V and 5 from J; bases not matched to a gene: 12. CDR3 length equals 16 residues. Looked up from germline, CDR1 is SGDLS and CDR2 is YYNGEE.

As concerns this clone: Other DNA sequences in this sample translate to the same CDR3. V usage is TRBV2 and J usage is TRBJ2-3; D not resolved. Germline V gives CDR1 SNHLY, CDR2 FYNNEI. Trimming removed 6 bases at V and 2 bases at J, with 3 bases between. This CDR3 is built from 11 residues. The CDR3 sequence: CASRITDTQYF. The CDR3 DNA follows: TGTGCCAGCAGAATCACAGATACGCAGTATTTT. The complete variable domain, with remaining parts taken from reference TRBV2 and TRBJ2-3, reads EPEVTQTPSHQVTQMGQEVILRCVPISNHLYFYWYRQILGQKVEFLVSFYNNEISEKSEIFDDQFSVERPDGSNFTLKIRSTKLEDSAMYFCASRITDTQYFGPGTRLTVL.

The V call is TRBV6-5, the J call TRBJ2-7, with D tentatively TRBD1 (6 bases). Trimming removed 4 bases from V and 6 bases from J, with 16 bases in between. The germline gives CDR1 MNHEY, CDR2 SVGAGI. The CDR3 consists of 14 residues. The CDR3 DNA sequence: TGTGCCAGCAGTTTGGACAGTCGATCTAGCGAGCAGTACTTC. Translating gives CASSLDSRSSEQYF.